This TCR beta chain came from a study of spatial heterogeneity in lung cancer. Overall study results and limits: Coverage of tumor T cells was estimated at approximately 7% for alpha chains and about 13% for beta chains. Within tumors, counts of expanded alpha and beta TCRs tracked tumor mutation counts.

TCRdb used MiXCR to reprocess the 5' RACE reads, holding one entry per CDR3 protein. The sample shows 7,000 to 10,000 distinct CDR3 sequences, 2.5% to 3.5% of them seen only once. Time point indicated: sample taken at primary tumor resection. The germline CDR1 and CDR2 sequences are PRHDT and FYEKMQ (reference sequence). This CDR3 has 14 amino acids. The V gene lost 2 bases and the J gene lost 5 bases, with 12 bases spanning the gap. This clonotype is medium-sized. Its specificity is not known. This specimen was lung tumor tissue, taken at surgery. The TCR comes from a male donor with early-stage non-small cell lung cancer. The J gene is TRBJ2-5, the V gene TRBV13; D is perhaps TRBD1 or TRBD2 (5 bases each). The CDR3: CASSLRQGGETQYF. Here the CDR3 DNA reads TGTGCCAGCAGCTTACGCCAGGGCGGGGAGACCCAGTACTTC.